The present entry profiles one TCR beta chain with its context. The antigen remains unidentified. Here immunoSEQ multiplex PCR was the method, and the copy in TCRdb shows in-frame clones only, minus some. The sample yields some 46,000 clones, roughly 94% seen once. These data originate in a study of OX40 agonist ivuxolimab in advanced cancers. Study as a whole: Each dose-escalation patient presented with hepatocellular carcinoma, melanoma, renal cell or head and neck cancer. Study results and limitations: At 0.1 to 3.0 mg/kg, CD4+ and CD8+ blood T cells expanded clonally by week 6. Low levels of normalized T-cell clonal expansion also appeared in some nonresponders.

CDR1 and CDR2 from the germline V gene are SQVTM and ANQGSEA. The germline V and J ends were trimmed by 7 bases and 5 bases, with 21 bases remaining between them. This CDR3 has 14 amino acids. Specimen: CD4+ or CD8+ T cells sorted from blood, collected in a trial of the OX40 agonist ivuxolimab. The chain uses TRBV29-1 and TRBJ2-7; D might be TRBD2 (6 bases). The TCR comes from an adult with an advanced solid tumor such as melanoma, head and neck, liver or kidney cancer. CDR3 sequence (DNA): TGCAGCGCCCAGGTGACTAGAGAGTGGAACGAGCAGTACTTC. Translating it yields CSAQVTREWNEQYF.